These 2 T cell receptor beta chains came from one sample sequenced in a study of T cell therapy after organ transplantation. These receptors' targets are unknown. Assay: immunoSEQ multiplex PCR; the TCRdb copy retains only in-frame clones and omits some. The repertoire has 20,000 or so clones, roughly four fifths of them found once; the top ten carry around a tenth. Noted time point: 4-8 weeks after completion of therapy. Material: CD8+ T cells from blood, obtained after autologous CMV-specific T cell therapy. These receptors all stem from a human patient who had received a solid organ transplant and had CMV disease. Among the T cells, some may be from the graft donor.

V and J are TRBV4-2 and TRBJ1-1, with D possibly TRBD1 on 5 matching bases. The CDR3 has 16 amino acids. Germline V gene sequence: CDR1 LGHNA, CDR2 YNFKEQ. Trimming left V 1 base short and J 1 base short, with 13 bases between. For the CDR3, the DNA is TGTGCCAGCAGCCAAGGGATGGGGCAGGGGAACACTGAAGCTTTCTTT. Translation gives CASSQGMGQGNTEAFF.

The gene calls are TRBV7-9 and TRBJ1-1; D is unresolved. The germline gives CDR1 SEHNR, CDR2 FQNEAQ (reference sequence). Trimming removed 5 bases from V and 1 base from J, with 14 bases in between. The CDR3 covers 15 residues. The CDR3 spells CASSVPENWNTEAFF. The CDR3 DNA is TGTGCCAGCAGCGTCCCCGAGAATTGGAACACTGAAGCTTTCTTT.